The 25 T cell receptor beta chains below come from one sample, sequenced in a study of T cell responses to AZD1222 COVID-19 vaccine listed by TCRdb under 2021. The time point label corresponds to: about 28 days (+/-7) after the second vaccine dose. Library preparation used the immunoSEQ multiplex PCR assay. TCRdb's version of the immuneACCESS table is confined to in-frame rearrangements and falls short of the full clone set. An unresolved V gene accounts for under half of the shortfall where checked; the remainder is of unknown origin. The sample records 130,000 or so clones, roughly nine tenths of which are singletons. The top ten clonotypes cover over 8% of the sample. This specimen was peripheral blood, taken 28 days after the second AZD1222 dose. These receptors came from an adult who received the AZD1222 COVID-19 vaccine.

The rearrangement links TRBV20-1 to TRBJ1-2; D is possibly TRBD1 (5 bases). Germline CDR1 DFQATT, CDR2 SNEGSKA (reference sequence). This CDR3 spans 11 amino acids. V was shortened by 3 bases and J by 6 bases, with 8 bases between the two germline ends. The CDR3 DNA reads TGCAGTGCTAGTGGGGGAAATGGCTACACCTTC. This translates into CSASGGNGYTF.

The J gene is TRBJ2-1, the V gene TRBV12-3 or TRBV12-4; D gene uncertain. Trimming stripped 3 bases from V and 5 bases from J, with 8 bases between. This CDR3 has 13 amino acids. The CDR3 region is CASSLDLHNEQFF. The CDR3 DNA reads TGTGCCAGCAGTTTGGACCTCCACAATGAGCAGTTCTTC.

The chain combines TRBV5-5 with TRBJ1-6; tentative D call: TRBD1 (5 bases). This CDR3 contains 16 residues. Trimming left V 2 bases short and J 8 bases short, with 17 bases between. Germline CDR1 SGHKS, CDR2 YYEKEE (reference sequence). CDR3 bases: TGTGCCAGCAGCTTCAGCGGGACCCCCTCTGATTCACCCCTCCACTTT. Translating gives CASSFSGTPSDSPLHF.

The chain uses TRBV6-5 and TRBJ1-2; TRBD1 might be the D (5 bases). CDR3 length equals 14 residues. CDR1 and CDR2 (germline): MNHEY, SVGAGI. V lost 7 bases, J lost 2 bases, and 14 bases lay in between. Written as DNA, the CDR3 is TGTGCCAGCACCTCTTCTACAGGAAACTATGGCTACACCTTC. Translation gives CASTSSTGNYGYTF.

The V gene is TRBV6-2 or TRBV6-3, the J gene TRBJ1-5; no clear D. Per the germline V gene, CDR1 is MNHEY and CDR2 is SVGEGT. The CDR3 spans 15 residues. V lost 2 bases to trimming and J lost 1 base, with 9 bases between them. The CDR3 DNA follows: TGTGCCAGCAGTTACGTAGGAGTGAGCAATCAGCCCCAGCATTTT. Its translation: CASSYVGVSNQPQHF.

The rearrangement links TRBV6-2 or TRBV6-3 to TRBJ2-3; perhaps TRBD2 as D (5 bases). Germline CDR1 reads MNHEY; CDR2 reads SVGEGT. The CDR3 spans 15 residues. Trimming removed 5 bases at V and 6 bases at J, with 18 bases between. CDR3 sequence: CASSVRGVLGDTQYF. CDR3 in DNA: TGTGCCAGCAGTGTCCGGGGAGTTTTAGGGGATACGCAGTATTTT.

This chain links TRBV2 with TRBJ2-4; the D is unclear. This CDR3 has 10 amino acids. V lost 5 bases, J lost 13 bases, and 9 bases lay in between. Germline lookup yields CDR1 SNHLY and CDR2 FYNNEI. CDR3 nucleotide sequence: TGTGCCAGCAGTTTTGCCGCCCAGTACTTC. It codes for CASSFAAQYF.

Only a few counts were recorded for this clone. CDR3 amino acids: CASSQTDRDQPQHF. The CDR3 DNA is TGTGCCAGCAGCCAAACCGACCGAGATCAGCCCCAGCATTTT. The chain joins TRBV4-2 to TRBJ1-5; D not certain. CDR1 and CDR2 (germline): LGHNA, YNFKEQ. CDR3 size: 14 residues. The ends were cut back, 2 bases at V and 5 bases at J, with 10 bases in the middle.

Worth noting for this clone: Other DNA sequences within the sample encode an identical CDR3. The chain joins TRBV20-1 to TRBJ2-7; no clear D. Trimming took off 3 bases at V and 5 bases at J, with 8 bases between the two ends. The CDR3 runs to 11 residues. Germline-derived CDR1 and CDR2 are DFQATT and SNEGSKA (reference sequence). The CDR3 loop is CSASPGDEQYF. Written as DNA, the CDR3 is TGCAGTGCTAGTCCCGGTGACGAGCAGTACTTC.

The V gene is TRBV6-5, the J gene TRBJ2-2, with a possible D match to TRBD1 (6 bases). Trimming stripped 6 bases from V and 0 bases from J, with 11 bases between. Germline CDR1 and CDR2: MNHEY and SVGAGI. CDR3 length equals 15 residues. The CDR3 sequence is CASSSYRANTGELFF. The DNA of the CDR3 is TGTGCCAGCAGCTCGTACAGGGCGAACACCGGGGAGCTGTTTTTT.

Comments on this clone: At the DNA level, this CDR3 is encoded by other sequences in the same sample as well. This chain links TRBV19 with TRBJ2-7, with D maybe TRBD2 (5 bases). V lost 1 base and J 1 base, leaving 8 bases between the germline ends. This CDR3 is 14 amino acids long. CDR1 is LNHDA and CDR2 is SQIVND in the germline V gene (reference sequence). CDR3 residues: CASSIGGSSYEQYF. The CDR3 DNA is TGTGCCAGTAGTATAGGAGGGTCTTCCTACGAGCAGTACTTC.

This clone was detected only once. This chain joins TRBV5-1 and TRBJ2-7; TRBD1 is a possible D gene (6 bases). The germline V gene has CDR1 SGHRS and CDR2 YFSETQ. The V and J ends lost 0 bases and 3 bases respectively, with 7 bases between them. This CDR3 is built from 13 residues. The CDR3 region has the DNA TGCGCCAGCAGCTTGGACAGGGACTACGAGCAGTACTTC. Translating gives CASSLDRDYEQYF.

The CDR3 here is CASSSTGFPGELFF. The DNA for the CDR3 is TGTGCCAGCAGCTCCACAGGGTTTCCCGGGGAGCTGTTTTTT. The rearrangement joins TRBV5-4 to TRBJ2-2, with D tentatively TRBD1 (6 bases). V was shortened by 3 bases and J by 6 bases, with 12 bases between the two germline ends. CDR3 length: 14 residues. Per the germline V gene, CDR1 is SGHNT and CDR2 is YYREEE (reference sequence).

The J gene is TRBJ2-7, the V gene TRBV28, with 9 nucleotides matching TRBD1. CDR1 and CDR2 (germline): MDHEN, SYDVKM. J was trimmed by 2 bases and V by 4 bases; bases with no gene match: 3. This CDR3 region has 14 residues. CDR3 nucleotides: TGTGCCAGCAGTTGGGACAGGGAGGCCTACGAGCAGTACTTC. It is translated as CASSWDREAYEQYF.

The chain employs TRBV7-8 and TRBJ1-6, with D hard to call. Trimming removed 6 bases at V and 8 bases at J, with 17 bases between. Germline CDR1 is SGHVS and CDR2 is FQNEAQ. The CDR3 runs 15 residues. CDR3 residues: CASSSFPGIHSPLHF. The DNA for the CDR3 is TGTGCCAGCAGTTCATTCCCAGGAATCCATTCACCCCTCCACTTT.

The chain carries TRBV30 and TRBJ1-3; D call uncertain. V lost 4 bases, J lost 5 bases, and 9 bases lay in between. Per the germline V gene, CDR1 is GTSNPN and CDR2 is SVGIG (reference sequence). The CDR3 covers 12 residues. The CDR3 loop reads CAWNRERNTIYF. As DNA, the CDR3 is TGTGCCTGGAACCGGGAGAGAAACACCATATATTTT. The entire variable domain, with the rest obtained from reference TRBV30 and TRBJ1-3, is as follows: SQTIHQWPATLVQPVGSPLSLECTVEGTSNPNLYWYRQAAGRGLQLLFYSVGIGQISSEVPQNLSASRPQDRQFILSSKKLLLSDSGFYLCAWNRERNTIYFGEGSWLTVV.

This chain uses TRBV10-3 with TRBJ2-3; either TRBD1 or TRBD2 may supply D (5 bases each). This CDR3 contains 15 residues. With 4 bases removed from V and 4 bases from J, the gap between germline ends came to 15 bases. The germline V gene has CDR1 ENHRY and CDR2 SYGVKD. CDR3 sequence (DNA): TGTGCCATCAGTGTTTTGGGGGAACGCTCAGATACGCAGTATTTT. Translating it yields CAISVLGERSDTQYF.

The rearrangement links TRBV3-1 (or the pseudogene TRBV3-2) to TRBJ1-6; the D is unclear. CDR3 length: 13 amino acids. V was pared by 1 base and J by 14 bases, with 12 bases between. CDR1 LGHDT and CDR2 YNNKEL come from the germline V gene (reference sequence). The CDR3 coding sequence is TGTGCCAGCAGCCAAGTTCAGGTCTCGGCCCTCCACTTT. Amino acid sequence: CASSQVQVSALHF.

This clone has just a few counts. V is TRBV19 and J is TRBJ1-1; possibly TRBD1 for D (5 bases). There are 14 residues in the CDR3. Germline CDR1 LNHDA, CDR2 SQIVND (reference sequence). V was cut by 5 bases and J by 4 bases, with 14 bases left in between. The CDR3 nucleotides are TGTGCCAGTAGTGGAACCGGCGGGGGCACTGAAGCTTTCTTT. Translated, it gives CASSGTGGGTEAFF.

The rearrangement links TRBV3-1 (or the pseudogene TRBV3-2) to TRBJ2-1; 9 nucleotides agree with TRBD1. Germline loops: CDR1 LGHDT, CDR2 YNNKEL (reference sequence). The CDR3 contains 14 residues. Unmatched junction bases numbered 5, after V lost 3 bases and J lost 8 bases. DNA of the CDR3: TGTGCCAGCAGCCAGTCACAGGGGGCTCATGAGCAGTTCTTC. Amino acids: CASSQSQGAHEQFF.

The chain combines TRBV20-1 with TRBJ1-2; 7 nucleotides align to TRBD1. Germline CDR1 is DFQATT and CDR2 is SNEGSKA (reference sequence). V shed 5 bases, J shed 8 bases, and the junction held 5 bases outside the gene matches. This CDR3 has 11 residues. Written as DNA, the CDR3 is TGCAGTGCTTCTCACAGGGGAGGCTACACCTTC. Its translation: CSASHRGGYTF.

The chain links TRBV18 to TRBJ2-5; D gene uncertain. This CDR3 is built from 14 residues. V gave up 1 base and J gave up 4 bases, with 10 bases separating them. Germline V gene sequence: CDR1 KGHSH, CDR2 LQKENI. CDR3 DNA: TGTGCCAGCTCACCACAGGGTATCGTAGAGACCCAGTACTTC. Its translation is CASSPQGIVETQYF.

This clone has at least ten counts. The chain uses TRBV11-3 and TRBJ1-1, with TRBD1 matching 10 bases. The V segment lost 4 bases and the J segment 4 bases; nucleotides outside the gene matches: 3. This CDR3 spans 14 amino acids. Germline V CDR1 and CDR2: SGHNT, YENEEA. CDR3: CASSSDRGGTEAFF. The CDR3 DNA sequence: TGTGCCAGCAGCTCGGACAGGGGGGGCACTGAAGCTTTCTTT.

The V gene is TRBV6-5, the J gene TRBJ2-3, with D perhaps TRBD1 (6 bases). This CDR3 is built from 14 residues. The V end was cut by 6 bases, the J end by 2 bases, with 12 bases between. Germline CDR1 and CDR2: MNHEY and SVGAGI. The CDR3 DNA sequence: TGTGCCAGCAGACCCGACAGGAACACAGATACGCAGTATTTT. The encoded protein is CASRPDRNTDTQYF.

Here the CDR3 reads CASSASSGLTDTQYF. CDR3 DNA: TGTGCCAGCAGCGCCTCTAGCGGCCTCACAGATACGCAGTATTTT. The rearrangement uses TRBV9 and TRBJ2-3; 7 positions match TRBD2. The ends lost 3 bases at V and 2 bases at J; junction bases unmatched: 6. This CDR3 comprises 15 residues. Germline lookup yields CDR1 SGDLS and CDR2 YYNGEE.